These 18 T cell receptor beta chains share one sample of origin, sequenced in a study of long-term antiretroviral therapy in people with HIV. Runs used v3.0 of the immunoSEQ assay and were done at survey level. Method: immunoSEQ multiplex PCR; TCRdb's copy keeps in-frame clones and lacks some. This table has just over 35,000 clones, approximately 83% appearing once. The sequencing here drew on unsorted PBMCs, taken 2.2 years after starting antiretroviral therapy. The receptor set was obtained from a man aged 18 to 29 with HIV.

This clone was picked up a small number of times. This rearrangement joins TRBV28 to TRBJ2-6; possible D gene TRBD1, 5 bases. V lost 7 bases and J 0 bases, leaving 16 bases between the germline ends. From germline, CDR1 is MDHEN and CDR2 SYDVKM. The CDR3 has 17 amino acids. The CDR3 nucleotides read TGTGCCAGCAATGGTTTTCAGGGTGACTCTGGGGCCAACGTCCTGACTTTC. This codes for CASNGFQGDSGANVLTF.

CDR3 nucleotide sequence: TGTGCCAGCAGCTTAGACACGGACCCGGGGGACCTGCAATACTTC. Its protein product is CASSLDTDPGDLQYF. This chain joins TRBV13 and TRBJ2-7; the D gene is possibly TRBD2 (6 bases). V was pared by 1 base and J by 13 bases, with 23 bases between. The CDR3 covers 15 residues. In germline, CDR1 is PRHDT, CDR2 FYEKMQ (reference sequence). Full variable domain (outside the CDR3, taken from reference TRBV13 and TRBJ2-7): AAGVIQSPRHLIKEKRETATLKCYPIPRHDTVYWYQQGPGQDPQFLISFYEKMQSDKGSIPDRFSAQQFSDYHSELNMSSLELGDSALYFCASSLDTDPGDLQYFGPGTRLTVT.

The gene calls are TRBV28 and TRBJ1-2, with a tentative D call TRBD1 (6 bases). This CDR3 contains 13 residues. V was shortened by 3 bases and J by 2 bases, with 7 bases between the two germline ends. Germline CDR1 is MDHEN and CDR2 is SYDVKM. The chain's CDR3 is CASSFQGNYGYTF. The CDR3 DNA reads as TGTGCCAGCAGTTTCCAGGGGAACTATGGCTACACCTTC.

This clone was seen just once. This chain connects TRBV15 to TRBJ1-4; 9 bases are a match to TRBD1. The V segment lost 2 bases and the J segment 7 bases; nucleotides outside the gene matches: 8. In germline, CDR1 is LNHNV, CDR2 YYDKDF (reference sequence). The CDR3 totals 16 residues. The CDR3: CATSRIPGQGGEKLFF. As DNA, the CDR3 is TGTGCCACCAGCAGAATACCGGGACAGGGAGGTGAAAAACTGTTTTTT.

This chain joins TRBV7-9 and TRBJ1-1, with a tentative D call TRBD1 (6 bases). CDR1 SEHNR and CDR2 FQNEAQ come from the germline V gene (reference sequence). V was clipped by 4 bases and J by 1 base, with 19 bases between them. This CDR3 has 17 residues. In DNA, the CDR3 is TGTGCCAGCAGCTGGCCGAAGTGGGGACAAGGGAACACTGAAGCTTTCTTT. As protein: CASSWPKWGQGNTEAFF.

This sequence joins TRBV2 and TRBJ1-5; the D is unclear. The V and J ends lost 6 bases and 11 bases respectively, with 11 bases between them. The germline V gene has CDR1 SNHLY and CDR2 FYNNEI. There are 11 residues in the CDR3. The CDR3 DNA reads as TGTGCCAGCAGCCGATCGACAACCCAGCATTTT. Its translation is CASSRSTTQHF.

The chain is built from TRBV30 and TRBJ1-2; perhaps TRBD1 as D (5 bases). V was shortened by 1 base and J by 5 bases, with 8 bases between the two germline ends. The CDR3 has 12 amino acids. Germline V CDR1 and CDR2: GTSNPN, SVGIG (reference sequence). For the CDR3, the DNA is TGTGCCTGGAGTGGGCAGGGATATGGCTACACCTTC. The encoded protein is CAWSGQGYGYTF.

The chain carries TRBV6-5 and TRBJ2-7; D is undetermined. V was pared by 9 bases and J by 7 bases, with 16 bases between. CDR3 size: 12 residues. CDR1 MNHEY and CDR2 SVGAGI come from the germline V gene. CDR3 sequence (DNA): TGTGCCAGTGCGGTGGATTTAGGAGAGCAGTACTTC. Its translation is CASAVDLGEQYF.

The rearrangement joins TRBV5-5 to TRBJ2-2; D is perhaps TRBD1 (5 bases). V gave up 1 base and J gave up 7 bases, with 17 bases separating them. CDR1 is SGHKS and CDR2 is YYEKEE in the germline V gene (reference sequence). CDR3 length equals 16 residues. In DNA form, the CDR3 reads TGTGCCAGCAGCTTGCTTGTCGCAGGGTGGGGCGGGGAGCTGTTTTTT. Its translation is CASSLLVAGWGGELFF.

The chain couples TRBV9 to TRBJ2-1; D ambiguous. This CDR3 is 16 amino acids long. V lost 0 bases to trimming and J lost 7 bases, with 17 bases between them. Per germline, CDR1 SGDLS and CDR2 YYNGEE. The CDR3 DNA reads as TGTGCCAGCAGCGTAGGTACATCGTGGGTGGGGAATGAGCAGTTCTTC. Protein: CASSVGTSWVGNEQFF.

The chain has TRBV30 and TRBJ1-5; 7 bases match TRBD1. There are 13 residues in the CDR3. The V gene's germline CDR1 is GTSNPN and CDR2 SVGIG (reference sequence). J lost 7 bases, V lost 0 bases, and 3 bases had no gene match. Here the CDR3 reads CAWSVGGGQPQHF. The CDR3 DNA sequence: TGTGCCTGGAGTGTCGGAGGGGGCCAGCCCCAGCATTTT. The full variable domain, rest sourced from reference TRBV30 and TRBJ1-5, is SQTIHQWPATLVQPVGSPLSLECTVEGTSNPNLYWYRQAAGRGLQLLFYSVGIGQISSEVPQNLSASRPQDRQFILSSKKLLLSDSGFYLCAWSVGGGQPQHFGDGTRLSIL.

This chain connects TRBV19 to TRBJ1-1; weak D call: TRBD1 (5 bases). V was clipped by 5 bases and J by 6 bases, with 13 bases between them. This CDR3 contains 13 residues. CDR1 and CDR2 (germline): LNHDA, SQIVND (reference sequence). In nucleotides, the CDR3 is TGTGCCAGTAGTGCCAAGATGGGGGCTGAAGCTTTCTTT. Translation: CASSAKMGAEAFF.

The CDR3 DNA sequence: TGTGCCAGCAGTCCGACAGCAGGCAATCAGCCCCAGCATTTT. This encodes CASSPTAGNQPQHF. The chain uses TRBV6-1 and TRBJ1-5; TRBD1 is a possible D gene (5 bases). The CDR3 has 14 amino acids. In germline, CDR1 is MNHNS, CDR2 SASEGT. V lost 5 bases and J lost 2, with 10 bases in between.

The chain employs TRBV2 and TRBJ1-1; D is unresolved. Trimming cost V 2 bases and J 3 bases, with 7 bases left between them. Germline values: CDR1 SNHLY, CDR2 FYNNEI. CDR3 length equals 13 residues. The CDR3, as DNA: TGTGCCAGCAGTGAATTGGAGGACACTGAAGCTTTCTTT. This translates into CASSELEDTEAFF.

The gene calls are TRBV13 and TRBJ2-1, with TRBD2 matching 8 bases. The V segment lost 5 bases and the J segment 0 bases; nucleotides outside the gene matches: 6. CDR1 and CDR2 from the germline V gene are PRHDT and FYEKMQ (reference sequence). The CDR3 loop spans 16 amino acids. Here the CDR3 reads CASSLERGSSYNEQFF. CDR3 bases: TGTGCCAGCAGCCTAGAGCGGGGGAGCTCCTACAATGAGCAGTTCTTC.

The genes are TRBV10-3 and TRBJ2-6, with 10 bases lining up with TRBD1. The CDR3 is made up of 16 amino acids. Germline CDR1 and CDR2: ENHRY and SYGVKD. Trimming removed 10 bases from V and 1 base from J; junction bases left unmatched: 7. Here the CDR3 reads CATWDRGGSGANVLTF. DNA for the CDR3: TGTGCCACCTGGGACAGGGGAGGATCTGGGGCCAACGTCCTGACTTTC.

The rearrangement joins TRBV6-1 to TRBJ2-1; D unresolved. V shed 10 bases and J shed 1 base, with 11 bases lying between them. Germline CDR1 reads MNHNS; CDR2 reads SASEGT. The CDR3 spans 13 residues. The CDR3 reads CATALWSYNEQFF. The CDR3 bases are TGTGCCACCGCATTATGGTCCTACAATGAGCAGTTCTTC.

The chain is built from TRBV5-6 and TRBJ1-2; D gene unclear. Germline V lookup: CDR1 SGHDT, CDR2 YYEEEE. V was trimmed by 4 bases and J by 0 bases, leaving 19 bases between them. CDR3 length equals 17 residues. CDR3 in amino acids: CASSEGAPILANYGYTF. The CDR3 nucleotides read TGTGCCAGCAGCGAAGGTGCCCCAATCTTGGCTAACTATGGCTACACCTTC.